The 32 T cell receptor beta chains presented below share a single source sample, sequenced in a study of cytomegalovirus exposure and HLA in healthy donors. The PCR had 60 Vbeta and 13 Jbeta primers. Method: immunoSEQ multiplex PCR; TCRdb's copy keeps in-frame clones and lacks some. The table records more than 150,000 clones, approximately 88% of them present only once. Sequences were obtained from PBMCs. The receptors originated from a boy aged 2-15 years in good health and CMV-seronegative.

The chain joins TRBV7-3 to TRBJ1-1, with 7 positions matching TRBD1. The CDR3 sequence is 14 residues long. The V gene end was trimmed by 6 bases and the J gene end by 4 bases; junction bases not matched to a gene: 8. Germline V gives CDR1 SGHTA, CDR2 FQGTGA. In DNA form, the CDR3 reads TGTGCCAGCAGTCCAGGGGGATTACGCACTGAAGCTTTCTTT. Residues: CASSPGGLRTEAFF.

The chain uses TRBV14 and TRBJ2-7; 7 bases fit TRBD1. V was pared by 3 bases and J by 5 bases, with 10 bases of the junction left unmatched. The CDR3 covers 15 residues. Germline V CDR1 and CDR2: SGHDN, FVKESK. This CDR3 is CASSQLRQGSDEQYF. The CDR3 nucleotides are TGTGCCAGCAGCCAGTTGCGACAGGGTTCCGACGAGCAGTACTTC.

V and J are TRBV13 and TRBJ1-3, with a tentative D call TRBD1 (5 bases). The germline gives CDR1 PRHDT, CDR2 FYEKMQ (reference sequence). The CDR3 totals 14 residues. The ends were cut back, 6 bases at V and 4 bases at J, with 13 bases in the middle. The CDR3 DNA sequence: TGTGCCAGCAGGCTCGGGACTGGAGGAAACACCATATATTTT. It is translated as CASRLGTGGNTIYF. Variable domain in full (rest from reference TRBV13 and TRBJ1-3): AAGVIQSPRHLIKEKRETATLKCYPIPRHDTVYWYQQGPGQDPQFLISFYEKMQSDKGSIPDRFSAQQFSDYHSELNMSSLELGDSALYFCASRLGTGGNTIYFGEGSWLTVV.

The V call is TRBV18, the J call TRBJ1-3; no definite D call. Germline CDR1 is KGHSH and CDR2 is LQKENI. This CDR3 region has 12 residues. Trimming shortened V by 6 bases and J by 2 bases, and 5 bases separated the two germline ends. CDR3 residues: CASSSTGNTIYF. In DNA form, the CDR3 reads TGTGCCAGCTCGTCCACTGGAAACACCATATATTTT.

The CDR3 is CASSALTGGEQETQYF. In nucleotides, the CDR3 is TGCGCCAGCAGCGCCTTGACAGGGGGGGAACAAGAGACCCAGTACTTC. The V gene is TRBV5-1, the J gene TRBJ2-5; the match to TRBD1 covers 9 bases. Germline V gene data show CDR1 as SGHRS and CDR2 as YFSETQ. V trimming: 4 bases; J trimming: 2 bases; junction bases outside the gene matches: 9. This CDR3 is 16 amino acids long.

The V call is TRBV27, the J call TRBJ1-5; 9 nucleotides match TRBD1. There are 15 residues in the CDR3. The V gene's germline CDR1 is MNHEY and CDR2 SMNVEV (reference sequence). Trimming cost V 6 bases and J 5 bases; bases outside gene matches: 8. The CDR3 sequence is CASRSGTGFDQPQHF. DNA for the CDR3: TGTGCCAGCAGGTCCGGGACAGGGTTTGATCAGCCCCAGCATTTT.

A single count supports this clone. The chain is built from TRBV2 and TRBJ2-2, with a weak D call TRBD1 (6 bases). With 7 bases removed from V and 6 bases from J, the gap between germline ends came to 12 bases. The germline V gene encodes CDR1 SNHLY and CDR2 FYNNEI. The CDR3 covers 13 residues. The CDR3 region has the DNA TGTGCCAGCAACCAGGGGAGACCCGGGGAGCTGTTTTTT. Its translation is CASNQGRPGELFF. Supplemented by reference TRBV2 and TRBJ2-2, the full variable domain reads EPEVTQTPSHQVTQMGQEVILRCVPISNHLYFYWYRQILGQKVEFLVSFYNNEISEKSEIFDDQFSVERPDGSNFTLKIRSTKLEDSAMYFCASNQGRPGELFFGEGSRLTVL.

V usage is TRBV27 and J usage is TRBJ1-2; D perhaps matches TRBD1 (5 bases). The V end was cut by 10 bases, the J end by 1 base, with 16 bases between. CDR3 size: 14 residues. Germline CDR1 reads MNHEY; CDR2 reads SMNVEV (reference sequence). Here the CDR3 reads CATKPGGDNYGYTF. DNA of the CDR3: TGTGCCACCAAGCCGGGAGGGGATAACTATGGCTACACCTTC.

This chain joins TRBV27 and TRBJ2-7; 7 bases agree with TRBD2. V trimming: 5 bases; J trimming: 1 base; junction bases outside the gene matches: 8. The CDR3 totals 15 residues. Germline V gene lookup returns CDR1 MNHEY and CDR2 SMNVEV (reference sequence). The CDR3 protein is CASSPLADASYEQYF. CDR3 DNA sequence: TGTGCCAGCAGTCCTCTAGCGGACGCTTCCTACGAGCAGTACTTC.

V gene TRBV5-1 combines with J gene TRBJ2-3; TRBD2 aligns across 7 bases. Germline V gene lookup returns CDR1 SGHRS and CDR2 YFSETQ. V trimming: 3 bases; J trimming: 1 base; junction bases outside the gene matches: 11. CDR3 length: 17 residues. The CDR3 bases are TGCGCCAGCAGCTGGGGCGGGGCGGGAGTGGGCACAGATACGCAGTATTTT. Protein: CASSWGGAGVGTDTQYF. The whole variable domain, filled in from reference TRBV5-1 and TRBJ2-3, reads KAGVTQTPRYLIKTRGQQVTLSCSPISGHRSVSWYQQTPGQGLQFLFEYFSETQRNKGNFPGRFSGRQFSNSRSEMNVSTLELGDSALYLCASSWGGAGVGTDTQYFGPGTRLTVL.

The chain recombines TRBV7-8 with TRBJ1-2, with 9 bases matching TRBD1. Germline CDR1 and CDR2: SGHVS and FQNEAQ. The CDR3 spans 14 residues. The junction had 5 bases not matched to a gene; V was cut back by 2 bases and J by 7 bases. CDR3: CASSLTGQGPGYTF. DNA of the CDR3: TGTGCCAGCAGCTTAACGGGACAGGGCCCTGGCTACACCTTC.

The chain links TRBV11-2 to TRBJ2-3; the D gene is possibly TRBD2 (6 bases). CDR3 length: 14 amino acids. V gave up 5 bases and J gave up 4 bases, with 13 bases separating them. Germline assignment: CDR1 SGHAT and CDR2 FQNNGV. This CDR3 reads CASSNPTSADTQYF. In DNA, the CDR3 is TGTGCCAGCAGCAACCCGACTAGTGCAGATACGCAGTATTTT.

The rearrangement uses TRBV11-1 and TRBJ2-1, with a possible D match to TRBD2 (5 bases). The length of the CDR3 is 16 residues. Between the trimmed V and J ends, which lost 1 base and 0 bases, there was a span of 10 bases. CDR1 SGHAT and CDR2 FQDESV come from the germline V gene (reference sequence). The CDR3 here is CASSLGLTSSYNEQFF. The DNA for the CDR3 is TGTGCCAGCAGCTTAGGACTAACGAGCTCCTACAATGAGCAGTTCTTC.

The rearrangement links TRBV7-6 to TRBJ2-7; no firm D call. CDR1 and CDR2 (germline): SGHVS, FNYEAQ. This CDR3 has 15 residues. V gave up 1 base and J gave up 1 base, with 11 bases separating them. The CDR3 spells CASSLDSPPSYEQYF. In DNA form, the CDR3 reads TGTGCCAGCAGCTTAGACAGCCCCCCATCCTACGAGCAGTACTTC.

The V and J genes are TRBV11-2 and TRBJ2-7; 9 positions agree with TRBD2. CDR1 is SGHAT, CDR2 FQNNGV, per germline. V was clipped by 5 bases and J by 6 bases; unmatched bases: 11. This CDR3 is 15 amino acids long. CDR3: CASSISGTSPSEQYF. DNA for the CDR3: TGTGCCAGCAGCATATCCGGGACTAGCCCGTCCGAGCAGTACTTC.

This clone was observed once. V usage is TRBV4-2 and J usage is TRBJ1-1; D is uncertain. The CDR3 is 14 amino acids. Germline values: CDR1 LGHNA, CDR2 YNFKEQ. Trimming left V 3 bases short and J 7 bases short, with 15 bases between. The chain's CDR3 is CASSHADPGSEAFF. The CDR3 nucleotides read TGTGCCAGCAGCCACGCCGACCCGGGGAGTGAAGCTTTCTTT.

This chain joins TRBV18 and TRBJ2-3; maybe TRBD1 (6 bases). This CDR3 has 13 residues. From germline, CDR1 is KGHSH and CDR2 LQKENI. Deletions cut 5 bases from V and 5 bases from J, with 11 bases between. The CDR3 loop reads CASSLQGKDTQYF. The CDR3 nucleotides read TGTGCCAGCTCATTGCAGGGGAAAGATACGCAGTATTTT.

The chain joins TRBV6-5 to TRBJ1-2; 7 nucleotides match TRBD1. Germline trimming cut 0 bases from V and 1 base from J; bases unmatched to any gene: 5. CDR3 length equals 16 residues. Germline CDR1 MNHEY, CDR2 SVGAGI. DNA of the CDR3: TGTGCCAGCAGTTACTCCGGGGGACAGCTTAACTATGGCTACACCTTC. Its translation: CASSYSGGQLNYGYTF.

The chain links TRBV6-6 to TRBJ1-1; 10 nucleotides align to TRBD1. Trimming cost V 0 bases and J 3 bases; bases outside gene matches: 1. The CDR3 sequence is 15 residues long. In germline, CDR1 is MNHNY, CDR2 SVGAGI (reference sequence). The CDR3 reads CASSYSGTGDTEAFF. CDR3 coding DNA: TGTGCCAGCAGTTACTCTGGGACAGGGGACACTGAAGCTTTCTTT.

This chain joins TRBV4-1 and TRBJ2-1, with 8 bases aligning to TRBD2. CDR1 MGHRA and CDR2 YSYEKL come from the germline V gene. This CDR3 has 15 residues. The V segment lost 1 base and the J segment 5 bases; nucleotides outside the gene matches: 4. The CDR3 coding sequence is TGCGCCAGCAGCCAAGTACTAGCGGCTGACAATGAGCAGTTCTTC. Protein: CASSQVLAADNEQFF.

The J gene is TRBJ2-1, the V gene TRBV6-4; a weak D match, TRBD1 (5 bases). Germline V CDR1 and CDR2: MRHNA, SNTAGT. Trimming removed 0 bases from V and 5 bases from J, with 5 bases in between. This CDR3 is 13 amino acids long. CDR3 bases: TGTGCCAGCAGTGACTCGGACAACAATGAGCAGTTCTTC. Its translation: CASSDSDNNEQFF.

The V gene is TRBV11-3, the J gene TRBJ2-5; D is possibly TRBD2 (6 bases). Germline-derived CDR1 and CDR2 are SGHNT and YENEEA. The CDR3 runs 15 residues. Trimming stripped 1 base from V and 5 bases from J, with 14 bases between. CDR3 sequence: CASSLGLGGKETQYF. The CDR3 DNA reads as TGTGCCAGCAGCTTAGGGCTAGGAGGGAAGGAGACCCAGTACTTC. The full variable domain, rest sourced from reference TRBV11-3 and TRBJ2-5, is EAGVVQSPRYKIIEKKQPVAFWCNPISGHNTLYWYLQNLGQGPELLIRYENEEAVDDSQLPKDRFSAERLKGVDSTLKIQPAELGDSAVYLCASSLGLGGKETQYFGPGTRLLVL.

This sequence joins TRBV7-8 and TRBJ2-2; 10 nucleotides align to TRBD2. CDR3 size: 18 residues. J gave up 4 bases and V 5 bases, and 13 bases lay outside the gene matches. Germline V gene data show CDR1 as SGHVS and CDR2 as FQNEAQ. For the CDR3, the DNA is TGTGCCAGCAGCCATAGGAGGATAGCGGGAGGCCTCACCGGGGAGCTGTTTTTT. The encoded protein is CASSHRRIAGGLTGELFF. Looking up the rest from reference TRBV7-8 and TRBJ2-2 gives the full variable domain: GAGVSQSPRYKVAKRGQDVALRCDPISGHVSLFWYQQALGQGPEFLTYFQNEAQLDKSGLPSDRFFAERPEGSVSTLKIQRTQQEDSAVYLCASSHRRIAGGLTGELFFGEGSRLTVL.

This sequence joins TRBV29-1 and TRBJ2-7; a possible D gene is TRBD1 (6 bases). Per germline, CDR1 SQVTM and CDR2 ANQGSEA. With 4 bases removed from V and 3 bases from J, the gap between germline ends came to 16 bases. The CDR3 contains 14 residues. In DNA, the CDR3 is TGCAGCGTTGGTCAGGGGCTAAGTGGCTACGAGCAGTACTTC. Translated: CSVGQGLSGYEQYF.

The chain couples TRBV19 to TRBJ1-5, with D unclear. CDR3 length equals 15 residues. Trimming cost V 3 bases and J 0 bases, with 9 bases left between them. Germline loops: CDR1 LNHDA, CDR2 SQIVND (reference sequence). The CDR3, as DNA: TGTGCCAGTAGTATGGGAGGGAGTAGCAATCAGCCCCAGCATTTT. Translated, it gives CASSMGGSSNQPQHF.

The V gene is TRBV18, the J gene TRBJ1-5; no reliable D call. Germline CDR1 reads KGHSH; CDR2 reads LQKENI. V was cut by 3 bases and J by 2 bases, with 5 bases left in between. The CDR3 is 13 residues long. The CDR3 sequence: CASSPFGNQPQHF. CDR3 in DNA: TGTGCCAGCTCACCTTTCGGCAATCAGCCCCAGCATTTT.

CDR3 region: CASSIRQAKNEKLFF. CDR3 nucleotide sequence: TGTGCCAGCAGTATCCGACAGGCGAAGAATGAAAAACTGTTTTTT. The chain uses TRBV6-6 and TRBJ1-4; D possibly corresponds to TRBD1 (6 bases). CDR1 and CDR2 (germline): MNHNY, SVGAGI (reference sequence). V was trimmed by 5 bases and J by 5 bases, leaving 15 bases between them. This CDR3 contains 15 residues.

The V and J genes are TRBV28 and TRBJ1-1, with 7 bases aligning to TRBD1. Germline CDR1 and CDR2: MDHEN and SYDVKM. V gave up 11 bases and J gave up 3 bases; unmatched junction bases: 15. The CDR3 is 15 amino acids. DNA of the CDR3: TGTGCCGGGTCCGAGGGGACAGACGATTACACTGAAGCTTTCTTT. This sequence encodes CAGSEGTDDYTEAFF.

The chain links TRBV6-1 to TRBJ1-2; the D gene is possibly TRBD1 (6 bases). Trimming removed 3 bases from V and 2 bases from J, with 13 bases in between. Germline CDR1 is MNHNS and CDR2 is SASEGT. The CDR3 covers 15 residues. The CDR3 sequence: CASSDRGYGNYGYTF. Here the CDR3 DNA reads TGTGCCAGCAGTGACAGGGGTTATGGGAACTATGGCTACACCTTC.

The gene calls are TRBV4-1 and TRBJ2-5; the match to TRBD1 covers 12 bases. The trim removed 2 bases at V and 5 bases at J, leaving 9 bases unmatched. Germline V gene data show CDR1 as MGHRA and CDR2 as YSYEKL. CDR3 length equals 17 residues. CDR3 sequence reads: CASSQPYRDRGLETQYF. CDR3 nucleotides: TGCGCCAGCAGCCAACCCTACCGGGACAGGGGGCTGGAGACCCAGTACTTC.

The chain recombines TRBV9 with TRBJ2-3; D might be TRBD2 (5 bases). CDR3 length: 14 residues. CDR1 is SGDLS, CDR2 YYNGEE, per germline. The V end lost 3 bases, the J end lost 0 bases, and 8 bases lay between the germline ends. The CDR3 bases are TGTGCCAGCAGCGCGAGGACTAGCACAGATACGCAGTATTTT. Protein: CASSARTSTDTQYF.

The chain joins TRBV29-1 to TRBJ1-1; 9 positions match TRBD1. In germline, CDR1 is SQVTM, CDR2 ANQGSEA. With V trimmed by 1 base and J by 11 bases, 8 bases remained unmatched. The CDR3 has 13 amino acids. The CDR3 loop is CSVEGTGVSLAFF. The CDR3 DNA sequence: TGCAGCGTTGAAGGGACAGGGGTTAGTCTTGCTTTCTTT.